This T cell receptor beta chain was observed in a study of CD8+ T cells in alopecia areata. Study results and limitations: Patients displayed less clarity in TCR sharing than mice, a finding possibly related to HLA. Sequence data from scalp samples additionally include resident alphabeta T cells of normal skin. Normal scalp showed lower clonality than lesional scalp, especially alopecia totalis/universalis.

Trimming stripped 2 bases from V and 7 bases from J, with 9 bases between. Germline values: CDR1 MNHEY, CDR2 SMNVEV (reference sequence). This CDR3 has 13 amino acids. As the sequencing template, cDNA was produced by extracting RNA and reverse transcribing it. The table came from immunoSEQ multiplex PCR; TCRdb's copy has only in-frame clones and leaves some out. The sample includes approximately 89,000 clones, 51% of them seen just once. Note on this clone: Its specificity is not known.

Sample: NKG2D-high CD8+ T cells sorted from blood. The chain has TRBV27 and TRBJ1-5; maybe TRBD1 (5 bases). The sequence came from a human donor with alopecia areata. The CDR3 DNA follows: TGTGCCAGCAGTTTAGGGGCGAAGCAGCCCCAGCATTTT. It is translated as CASSLGAKQPQHF.